The source of this T cell receptor (beta chain) is a study of T cells in Graves' hyperthyroidism and ophthalmopathy. The overall study: Sampling of peripheral blood happened at initial diagnosis, prior to any treatment.

General study findings and limits: Most thyroid clonotypes with frequency above 0.001 were detected in blood.

This clonotype was seen a handful of times. Its antigen remains unknown. The TCR beta CDR3 regions underwent amplification using RNA transcripts as the source. Using the HTBI primer set, a first-round RT-PCR was run on the TCR CDR3. TCRdb re-called the multiplex PCR reads with MiXCR, one entry per CDR3 protein. The sample includes about 410,000 distinct CDR3 sequences, roughly 14% of them seen just once. The study included ophthalmopathy patients with Clinical Activity Score at least 3, NOSPECS grade at least 4 and duration under 3 months. Diagnoses rested on clinical symptoms, serum thyroxine and TRAb, thyroid ultrasound and orbital computed tomography. Germline assignment: CDR1 DFQATT and CDR2 SNEGSKA (reference sequence). This CDR3 has 15 amino acids. Trimming stripped 3 bases from V and 1 base from J, with 12 bases between.

The clonotype comes from a young man with Graves' ophthalmopathy. The chain has TRBV20-1 and TRBJ2-2, with D possibly TRBD2 on 5 matching bases. Sequenced: blood. The CDR3 DNA is TGCAGTGCTAGTTCTAGCAAGATGAACACCGGGGAGCTGTTTTTT. It is translated as CSASSSKMNTGELFF.